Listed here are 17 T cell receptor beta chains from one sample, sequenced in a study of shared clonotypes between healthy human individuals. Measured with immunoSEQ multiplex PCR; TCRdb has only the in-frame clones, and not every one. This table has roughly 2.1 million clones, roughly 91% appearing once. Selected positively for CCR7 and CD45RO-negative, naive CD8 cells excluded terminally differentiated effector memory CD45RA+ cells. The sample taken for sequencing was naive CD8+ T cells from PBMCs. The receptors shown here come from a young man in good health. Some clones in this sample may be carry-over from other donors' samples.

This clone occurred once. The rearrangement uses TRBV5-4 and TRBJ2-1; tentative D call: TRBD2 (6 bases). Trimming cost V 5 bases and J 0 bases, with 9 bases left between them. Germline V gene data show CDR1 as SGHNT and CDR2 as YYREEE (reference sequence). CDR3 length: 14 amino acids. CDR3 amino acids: CASREGFSYNEQFF. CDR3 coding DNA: TGTGCCAGCAGGGAGGGGTTCTCCTACAATGAGCAGTTCTTC.

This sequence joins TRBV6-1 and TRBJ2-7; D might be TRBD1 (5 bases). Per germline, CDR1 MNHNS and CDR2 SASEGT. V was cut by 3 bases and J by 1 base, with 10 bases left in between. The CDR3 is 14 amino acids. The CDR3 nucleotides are TGTGCCAGCAGTGACCCCAGGGTTTCCTACGAGCAGTACTTC. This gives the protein CASSDPRVSYEQYF.

The CDR3 DNA follows: TGCGCCAGCAGCCCGGAAAACAGGGGGTCTGAAAAACTGTTTTTT. Amino acid sequence: CASSPENRGSEKLFF. The J gene is TRBJ1-4, the V gene TRBV5-1; 8 positions match TRBD1. J lost 7 bases, V lost 4 bases, and 9 bases had no gene match. Per the germline V gene, CDR1 is SGHRS and CDR2 is YFSETQ. The CDR3 consists of 15 residues.

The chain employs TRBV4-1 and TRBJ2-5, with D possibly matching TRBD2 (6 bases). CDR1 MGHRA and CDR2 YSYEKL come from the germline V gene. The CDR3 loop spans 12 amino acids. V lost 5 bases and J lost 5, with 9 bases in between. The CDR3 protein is CASSSRGETQYF. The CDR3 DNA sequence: TGCGCCAGCAGCTCCCGGGGGGAGACCCAGTACTTC.

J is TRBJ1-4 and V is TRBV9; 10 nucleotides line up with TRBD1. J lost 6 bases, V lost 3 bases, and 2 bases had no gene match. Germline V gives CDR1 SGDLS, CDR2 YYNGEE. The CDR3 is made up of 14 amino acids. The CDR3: CASSDGQGDEKLFF. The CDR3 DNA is TGTGCCAGCAGCGACGGACAGGGGGATGAAAAACTGTTTTTT. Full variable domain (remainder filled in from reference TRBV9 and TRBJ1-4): DSGVTQTPKHLITATGQRVTLRCSPRSGDLSVYWYQQSLDQGLQFLIQYYNGEERAKGNILERFSAQQFPDLHSELNLSSLELGDSALYFCASSDGQGDEKLFFGSGTQLSVL.

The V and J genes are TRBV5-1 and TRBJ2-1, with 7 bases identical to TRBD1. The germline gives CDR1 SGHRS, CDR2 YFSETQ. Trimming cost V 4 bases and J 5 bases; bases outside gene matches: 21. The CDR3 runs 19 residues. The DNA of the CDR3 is TGCGCCAGCAGCCCAGGTCTATTCCACACAGGGGAACTTGACAATGAGCAGTTCTTC. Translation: CASSPGLFHTGELDNEQFF.

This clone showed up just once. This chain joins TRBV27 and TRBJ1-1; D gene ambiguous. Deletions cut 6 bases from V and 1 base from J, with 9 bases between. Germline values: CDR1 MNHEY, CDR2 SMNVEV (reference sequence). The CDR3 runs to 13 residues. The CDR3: CASRLIGNTEAFF. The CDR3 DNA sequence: TGTGCCAGCAGATTGATAGGGAACACTGAAGCTTTCTTT.

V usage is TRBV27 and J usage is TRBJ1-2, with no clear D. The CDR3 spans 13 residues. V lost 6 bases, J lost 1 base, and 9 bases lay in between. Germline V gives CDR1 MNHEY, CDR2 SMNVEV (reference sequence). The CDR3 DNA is TGTGCCAGCAGCACAACCTTTAACTATGGCTACACCTTC. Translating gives CASSTTFNYGYTF.

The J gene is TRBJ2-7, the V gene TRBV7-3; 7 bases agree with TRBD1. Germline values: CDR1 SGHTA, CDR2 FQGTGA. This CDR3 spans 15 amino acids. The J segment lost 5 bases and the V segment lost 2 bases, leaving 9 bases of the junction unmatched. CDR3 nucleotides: TGTGCCAGCAGCTTATCTGGTGGCCAGGGGGACGAGCAGTACTTC. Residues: CASSLSGGQGDEQYF.

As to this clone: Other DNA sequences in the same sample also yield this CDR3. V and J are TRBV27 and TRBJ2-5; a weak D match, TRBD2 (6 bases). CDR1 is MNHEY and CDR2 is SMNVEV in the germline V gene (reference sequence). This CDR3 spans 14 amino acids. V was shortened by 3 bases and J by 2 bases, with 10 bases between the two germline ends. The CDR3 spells CASSLVGGQETQYF. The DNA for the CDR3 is TGTGCCAGCAGTTTGGTTGGGGGGCAAGAGACCCAGTACTTC.

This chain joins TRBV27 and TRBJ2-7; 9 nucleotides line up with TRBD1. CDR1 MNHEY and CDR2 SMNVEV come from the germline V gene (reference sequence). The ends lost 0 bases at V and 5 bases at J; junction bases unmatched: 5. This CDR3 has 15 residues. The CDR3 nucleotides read TGTGCCAGCAGTTTATCTACAGGGGGCTCTCACGAGCAGTACTTC. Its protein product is CASSLSTGGSHEQYF.

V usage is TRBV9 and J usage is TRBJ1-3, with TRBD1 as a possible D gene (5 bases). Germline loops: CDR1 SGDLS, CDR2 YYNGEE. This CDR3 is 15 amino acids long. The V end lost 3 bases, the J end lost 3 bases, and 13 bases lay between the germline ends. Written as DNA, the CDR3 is TGTGCCAGCAGCGGACCCTGGGGGGATGGAAACACCATATATTTT. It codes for CASSGPWGDGNTIYF.

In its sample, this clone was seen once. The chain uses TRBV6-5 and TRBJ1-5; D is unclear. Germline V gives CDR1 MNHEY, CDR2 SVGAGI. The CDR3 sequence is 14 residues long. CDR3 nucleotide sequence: TGTGGACGGATGACCCTAAGACGCAATCAGCCCCAGCATTTT. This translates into CGRMTLRRNQPQHF.

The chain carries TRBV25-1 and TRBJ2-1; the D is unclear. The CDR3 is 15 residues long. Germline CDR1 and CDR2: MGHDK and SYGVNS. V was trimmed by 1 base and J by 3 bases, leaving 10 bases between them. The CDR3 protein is CASSESRILYNEQFF. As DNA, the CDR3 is TGTGCCAGCAGTGAATCGAGGATTCTCTACAATGAGCAGTTCTTC.

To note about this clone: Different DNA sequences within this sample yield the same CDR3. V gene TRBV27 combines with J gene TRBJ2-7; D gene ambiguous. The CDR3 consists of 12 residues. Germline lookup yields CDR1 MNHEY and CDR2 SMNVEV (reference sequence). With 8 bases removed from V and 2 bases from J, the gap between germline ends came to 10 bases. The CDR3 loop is CASVGGPYEQYF. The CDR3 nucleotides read TGTGCCAGCGTAGGTGGGCCCTACGAGCAGTACTTC.

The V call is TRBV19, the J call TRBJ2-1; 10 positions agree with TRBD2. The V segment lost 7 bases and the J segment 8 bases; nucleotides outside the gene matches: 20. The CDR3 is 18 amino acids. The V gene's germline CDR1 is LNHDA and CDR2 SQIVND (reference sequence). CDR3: CASTIRQKTSGMRHEQFF. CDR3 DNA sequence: TGTGCCAGTACTATCAGGCAGAAAACTAGCGGGATGAGGCATGAGCAGTTCTTC.

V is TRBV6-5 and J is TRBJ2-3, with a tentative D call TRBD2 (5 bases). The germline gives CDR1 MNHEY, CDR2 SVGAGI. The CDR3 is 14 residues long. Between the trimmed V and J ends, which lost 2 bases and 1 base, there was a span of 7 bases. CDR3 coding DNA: TGTGCCAGCAGTTACGGGGAGCGCACAGATACGCAGTATTTT. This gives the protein CASSYGERTDTQYF.